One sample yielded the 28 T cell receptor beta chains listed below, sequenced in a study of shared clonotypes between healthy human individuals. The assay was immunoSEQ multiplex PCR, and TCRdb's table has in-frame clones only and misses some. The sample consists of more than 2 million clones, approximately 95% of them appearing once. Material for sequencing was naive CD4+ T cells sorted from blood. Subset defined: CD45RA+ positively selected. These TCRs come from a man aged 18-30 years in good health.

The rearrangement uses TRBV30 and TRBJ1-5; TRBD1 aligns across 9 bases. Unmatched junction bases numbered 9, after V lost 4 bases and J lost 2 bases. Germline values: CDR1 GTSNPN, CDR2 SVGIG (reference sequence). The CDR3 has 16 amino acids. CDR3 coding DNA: TGTGCCTGGACCCAAGGCGGGGACAGGGGCAATCAGCCCCAGCATTTT. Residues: CAWTQGGDRGNQPQHF.

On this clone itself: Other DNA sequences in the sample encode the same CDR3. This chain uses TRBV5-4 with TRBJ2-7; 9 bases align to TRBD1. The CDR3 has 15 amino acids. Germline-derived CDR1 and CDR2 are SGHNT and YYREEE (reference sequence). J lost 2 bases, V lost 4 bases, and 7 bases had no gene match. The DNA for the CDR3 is TGTGCCAGCAGCGCGGGACAGGGATTGACCTACGAGCAGTACTTC. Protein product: CASSAGQGLTYEQYF.

CDR3 DNA: TGTGCCAGCAGTTTTGGACCGAGCTCTGGAAACACCATATATTTT. Its protein is CASSFGPSSGNTIYF. This chain links TRBV25-1 with TRBJ1-3, with D hard to call. Trimming left V 5 bases short and J 0 bases short, with 11 bases between. This CDR3 has 15 residues. Germline V gene sequence: CDR1 MGHDK, CDR2 SYGVNS.

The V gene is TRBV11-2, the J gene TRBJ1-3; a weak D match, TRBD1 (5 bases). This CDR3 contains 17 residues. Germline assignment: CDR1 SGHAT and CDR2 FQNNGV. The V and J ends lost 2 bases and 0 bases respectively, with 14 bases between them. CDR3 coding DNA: TGTGCCAGCAGCTTATCAACAGGTCCCAGCTCTGGAAACACCATATATTTT. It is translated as CASSLSTGPSSGNTIYF.

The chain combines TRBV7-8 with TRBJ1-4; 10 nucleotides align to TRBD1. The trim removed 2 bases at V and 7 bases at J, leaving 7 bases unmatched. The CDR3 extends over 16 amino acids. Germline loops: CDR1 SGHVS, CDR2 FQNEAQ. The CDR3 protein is CASSLTLGTGVEKLFF. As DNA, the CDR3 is TGTGCCAGCAGCTTAACTCTCGGGACAGGGGTTGAAAAACTGTTTTTT. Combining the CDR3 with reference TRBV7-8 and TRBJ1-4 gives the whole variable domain GAGVSQSPRYKVAKRGQDVALRCDPISGHVSLFWYQQALGQGPEFLTYFQNEAQLDKSGLPSDRFFAERPEGSVSTLKIQRTQQEDSAVYLCASSLTLGTGVEKLFFGSGTQLSVL.

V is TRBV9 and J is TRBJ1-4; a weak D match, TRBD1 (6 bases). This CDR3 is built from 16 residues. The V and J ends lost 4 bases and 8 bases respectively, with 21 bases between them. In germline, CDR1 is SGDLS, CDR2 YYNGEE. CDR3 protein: CASSRGAGTILEKLFF. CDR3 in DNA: TGTGCCAGCAGCAGAGGGGCAGGGACAATCTTAGAAAAACTGTTTTTT.

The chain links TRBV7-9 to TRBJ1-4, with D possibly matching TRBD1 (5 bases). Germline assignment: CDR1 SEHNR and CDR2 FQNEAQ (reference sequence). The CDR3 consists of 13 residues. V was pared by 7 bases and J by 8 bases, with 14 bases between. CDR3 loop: CASNSRGGEKLFF. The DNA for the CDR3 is TGTGCCAGCAACTCTAGGGGAGGAGAAAAACTGTTTTTT.

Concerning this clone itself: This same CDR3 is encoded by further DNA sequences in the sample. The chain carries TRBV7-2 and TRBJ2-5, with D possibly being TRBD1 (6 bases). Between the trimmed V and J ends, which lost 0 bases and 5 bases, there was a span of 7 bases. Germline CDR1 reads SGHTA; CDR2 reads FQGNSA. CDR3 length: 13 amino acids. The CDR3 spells CASSLARGETQYF. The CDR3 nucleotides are TGTGCCAGCAGCTTAGCTAGGGGGGAGACCCAGTACTTC.

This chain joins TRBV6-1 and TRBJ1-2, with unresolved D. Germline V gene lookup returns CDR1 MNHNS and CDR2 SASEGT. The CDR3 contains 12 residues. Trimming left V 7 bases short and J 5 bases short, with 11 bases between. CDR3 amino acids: CASTLQRYGYTF. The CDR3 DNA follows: TGTGCCAGCACTCTCCAGAGATATGGCTACACCTTC.

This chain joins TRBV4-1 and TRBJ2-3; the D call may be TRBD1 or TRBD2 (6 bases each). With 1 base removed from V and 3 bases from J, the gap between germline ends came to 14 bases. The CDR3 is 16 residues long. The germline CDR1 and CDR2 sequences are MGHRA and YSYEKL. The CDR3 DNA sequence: TGCGCCAGCAGCCAAGGTGTTGGAGGGGGTACAGATACGCAGTATTTT. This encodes CASSQGVGGGTDTQYF.

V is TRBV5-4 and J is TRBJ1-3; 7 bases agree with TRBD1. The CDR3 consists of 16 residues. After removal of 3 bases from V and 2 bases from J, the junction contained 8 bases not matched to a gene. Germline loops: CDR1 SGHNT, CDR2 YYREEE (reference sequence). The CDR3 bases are TGTGCCAGCAGCTACATCACAGGGGAGGCTGGAAACACCATATATTTT. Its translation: CASSYITGEAGNTIYF.

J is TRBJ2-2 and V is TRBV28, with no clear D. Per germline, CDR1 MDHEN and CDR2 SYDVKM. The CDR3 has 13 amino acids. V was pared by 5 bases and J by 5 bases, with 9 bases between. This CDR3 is CASSPDPTGELFF. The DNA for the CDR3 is TGTGCCAGCAGTCCCGACCCGACCGGGGAGCTGTTTTTT.

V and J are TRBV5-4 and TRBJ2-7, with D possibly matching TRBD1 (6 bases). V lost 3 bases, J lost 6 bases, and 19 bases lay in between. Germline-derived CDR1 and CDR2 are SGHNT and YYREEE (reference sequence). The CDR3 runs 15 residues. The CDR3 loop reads CASSSQKGTGLEQYF. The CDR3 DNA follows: TGTGCCAGCAGCTCGCAAAAAGGAACAGGGCTCGAGCAGTACTTC.

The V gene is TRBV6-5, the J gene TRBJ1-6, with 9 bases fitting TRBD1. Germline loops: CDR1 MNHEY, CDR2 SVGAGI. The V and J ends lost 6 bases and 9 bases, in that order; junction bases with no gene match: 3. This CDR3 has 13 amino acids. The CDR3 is CASRTGGVSPLHF. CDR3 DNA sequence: TGTGCCAGCAGGACAGGGGGTGTTTCACCCCTCCACTTT.

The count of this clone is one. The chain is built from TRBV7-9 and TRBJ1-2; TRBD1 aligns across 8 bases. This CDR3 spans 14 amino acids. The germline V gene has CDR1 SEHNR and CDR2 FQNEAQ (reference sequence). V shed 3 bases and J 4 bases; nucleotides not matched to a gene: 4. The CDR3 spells CASSFRDRSYGYTF. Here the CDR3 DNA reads TGTGCCAGCAGCTTCCGGGACAGGTCCTATGGCTACACCTTC.

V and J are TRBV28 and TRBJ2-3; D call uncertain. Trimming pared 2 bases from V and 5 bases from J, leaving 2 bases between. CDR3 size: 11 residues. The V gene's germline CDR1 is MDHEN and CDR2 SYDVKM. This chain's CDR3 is CASSLKDTQYF. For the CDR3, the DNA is TGTGCCAGCAGTTTAAAAGATACGCAGTATTTT.

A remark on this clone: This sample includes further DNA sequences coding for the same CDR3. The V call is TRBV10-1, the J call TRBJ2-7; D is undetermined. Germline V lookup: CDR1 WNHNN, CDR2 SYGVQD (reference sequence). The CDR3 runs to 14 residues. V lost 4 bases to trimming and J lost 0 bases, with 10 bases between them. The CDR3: CASSAQRSSYEQYF. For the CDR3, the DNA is TGCGCCAGCAGTGCACAGAGGAGCTCCTACGAGCAGTACTTC.

The CDR3 sequence is CASQGFGETQYF. The CDR3 nucleotides read TGTGCCAGTCAGGGGTTTGGAGAGACCCAGTACTTC. The rearrangement links TRBV6-1 to TRBJ2-5; D possibly corresponds to TRBD1 (6 bases). CDR1 MNHNS and CDR2 SASEGT come from the germline V gene. The CDR3 totals 12 residues. The V end lost 9 bases, the J end lost 4 bases, and 12 bases lay between the germline ends.

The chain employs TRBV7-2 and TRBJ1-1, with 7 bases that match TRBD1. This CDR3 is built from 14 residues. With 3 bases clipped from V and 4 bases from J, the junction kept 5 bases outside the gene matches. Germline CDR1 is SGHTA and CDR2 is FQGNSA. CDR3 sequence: CASSFPTGTTEAFF. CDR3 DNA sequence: TGTGCCAGCAGCTTCCCGACAGGGACCACTGAAGCTTTCTTT.

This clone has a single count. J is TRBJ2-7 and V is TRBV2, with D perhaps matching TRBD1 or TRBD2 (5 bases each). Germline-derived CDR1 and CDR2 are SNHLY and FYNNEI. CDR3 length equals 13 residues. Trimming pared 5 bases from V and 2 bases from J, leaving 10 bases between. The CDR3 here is CASSQGRPYEQYF. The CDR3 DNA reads TGTGCCAGCAGTCAGGGACGGCCCTACGAGCAGTACTTC.

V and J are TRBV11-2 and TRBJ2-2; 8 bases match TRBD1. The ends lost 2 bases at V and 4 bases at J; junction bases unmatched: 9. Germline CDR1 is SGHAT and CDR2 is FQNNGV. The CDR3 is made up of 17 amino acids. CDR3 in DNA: TGTGCCAGCAGCTTATCCGCTTGGGACAGGTTCACCGGGGAGCTGTTTTTT. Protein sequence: CASSLSAWDRFTGELFF.

CDR3 sequence: CASSLGGGLGYEQFF. The CDR3 bases are TGTGCCAGCAGCTTAGGCGGGGGGCTTGGGTATGAGCAGTTCTTC. This rearrangement joins TRBV11-2 to TRBJ2-1, with 8 positions matching TRBD2. Germline CDR1 and CDR2: SGHAT and FQNNGV. The J segment lost 8 bases and the V segment lost 1 base, leaving 7 bases of the junction unmatched. CDR3 size: 15 residues.

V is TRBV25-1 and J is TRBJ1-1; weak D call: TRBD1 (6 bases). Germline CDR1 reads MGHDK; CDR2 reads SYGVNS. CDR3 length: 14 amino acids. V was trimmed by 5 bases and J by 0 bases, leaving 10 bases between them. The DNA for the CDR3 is TGTGCCAGCAGTAAACAGGGATTGAACACTGAAGCTTTCTTT. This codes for CASSKQGLNTEAFF.

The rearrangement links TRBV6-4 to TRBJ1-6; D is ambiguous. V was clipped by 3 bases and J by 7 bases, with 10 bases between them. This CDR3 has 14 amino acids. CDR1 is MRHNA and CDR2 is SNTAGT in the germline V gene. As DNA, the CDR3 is TGTGCCAGCAGTGAATTCGTCAGAAATTCACCCCTCCACTTT. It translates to CASSEFVRNSPLHF.

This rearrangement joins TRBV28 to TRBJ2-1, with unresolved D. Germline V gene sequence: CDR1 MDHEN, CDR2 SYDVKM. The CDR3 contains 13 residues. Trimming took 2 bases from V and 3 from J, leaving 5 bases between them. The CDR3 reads CASSLPHYNEQFF. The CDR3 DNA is TGTGCCAGCAGTTTACCCCACTACAATGAGCAGTTCTTC.

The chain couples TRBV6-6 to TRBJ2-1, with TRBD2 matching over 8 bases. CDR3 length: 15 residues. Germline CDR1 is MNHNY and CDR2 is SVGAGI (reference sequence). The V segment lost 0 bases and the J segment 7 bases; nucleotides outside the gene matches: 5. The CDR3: CASSYSSGSINEQFF. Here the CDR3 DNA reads TGTGCCAGCAGTTACTCCAGCGGGAGTATAAATGAGCAGTTCTTC.

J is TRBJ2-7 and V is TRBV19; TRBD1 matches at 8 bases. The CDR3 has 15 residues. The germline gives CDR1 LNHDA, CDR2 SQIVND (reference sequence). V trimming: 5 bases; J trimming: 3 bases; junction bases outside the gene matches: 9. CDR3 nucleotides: TGTGCCAGTAGTGGCCCGGGACAGGTACGCTACGAGCAGTACTTC. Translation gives CASSGPGQVRYEQYF.

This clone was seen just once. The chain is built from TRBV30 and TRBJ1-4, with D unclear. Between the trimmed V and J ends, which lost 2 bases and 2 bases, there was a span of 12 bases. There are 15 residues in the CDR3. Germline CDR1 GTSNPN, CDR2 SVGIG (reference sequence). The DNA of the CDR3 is TGTGCCTGGAGTTCGGGCCCTTTCACTAATGAAAAACTGTTTTTT. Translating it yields CAWSSGPFTNEKLFF. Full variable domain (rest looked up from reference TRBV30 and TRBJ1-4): SQTIHQWPATLVQPVGSPLSLECTVEGTSNPNLYWYRQAAGRGLQLLFYSVGIGQISSEVPQNLSASRPQDRQFILSSKKLLLSDSGFYLCAWSSGPFTNEKLFFGSGTQLSVL.